The 32 T cell receptor beta chains in this list originate from one sample, sequenced in a study of cytomegalovirus exposure and HLA in healthy donors. The PCR employed 60 Vbeta primers together with 13 Jbeta primers. Clones were read by immunoSEQ multiplex PCR, and TCRdb kept only the in-frame ones, dropping some. The table shows some 200,000 clones, with 75% to 90% occurring only once. Sequencing input: PBMCs. Source of these receptors: a middle-aged man in good health and CMV-seropositive.

This rearrangement joins TRBV6-5 to TRBJ1-1; no clear D. Trimming left V 6 bases short and J 1 base short, with 9 bases between. Germline V gives CDR1 MNHEY, CDR2 SVGAGI. The CDR3 is 13 amino acids. The CDR3 DNA reads as TGTGCCAGCAGAAAGCAGGAGAACACTGAAGCTTTCTTT. Translated: CASRKQENTEAFF.

The rearrangement uses TRBV19 and TRBJ1-5; D gene ambiguous. Per the germline V gene, CDR1 is LNHDA and CDR2 is SQIVND (reference sequence). Trimming cost V 3 bases and J 2 bases, with 8 bases left between them. CDR3 length: 14 residues. CDR3 in amino acids: CASSMWQGNQPQHF. CDR3 sequence (DNA): TGTGCCAGTAGTATGTGGCAGGGCAATCAGCCCCAGCATTTT.

The chain joins TRBV19 to TRBJ2-3; tentatively, D is TRBD2 (6 bases). Per germline, CDR1 LNHDA and CDR2 SQIVND (reference sequence). The CDR3 sequence is 14 residues long. The ends were cut back, 8 bases at V and 0 bases at J, with 12 bases in the middle. The CDR3 DNA is TGTGCCAGTGGGGGGACTGCTAGCACAGATACGCAGTATTTT. The encoded protein is CASGGTASTDTQYF.

This chain links TRBV23-1 with TRBJ2-3, with D perhaps matching TRBD1 (5 bases). TRBV23-1 is an ORF; its function is uncertain. The germline V and J ends were trimmed by 8 bases and 7 bases, with 22 bases remaining between them. CDR3 length: 15 residues. The CDR3 region is CASRHRWPSNNTQYF. The CDR3 DNA follows: TGCGCCAGCCGACACAGGTGGCCGTCTAATAATACGCAGTATTTT.

This clone was seen only once. The J gene is TRBJ2-2, the V gene TRBV25-1; 8 bases map to TRBD2. The V segment lost 5 bases and the J segment 4 bases; nucleotides outside the gene matches: 6. CDR3 length equals 15 residues. The germline V gene has CDR1 MGHDK and CDR2 SYGVNS. In DNA, the CDR3 is TGTGCCAGCAGTCCCGGGACTAGTAGCACCGGGGAGCTGTTTTTT. It yields the protein CASSPGTSSTGELFF.

The genes are TRBV6-6 and TRBJ2-3; D might be TRBD2 (6 bases). The germline V gene has CDR1 MNHNY and CDR2 SVGAGI (reference sequence). This CDR3 comprises 16 residues. Trimming pared 2 bases from V and 1 base from J, leaving 13 bases between. The CDR3 coding sequence is TGTGCCAGCAGTTACGGAGCTCTAGCGCGCACAGATACGCAGTATTTT. Its protein is CASSYGALARTDTQYF.

This sequence joins TRBV29-1 and TRBJ1-5; D is possibly TRBD1 (5 bases). The germline CDR1 and CDR2 sequences are SQVTM and ANQGSEA. This CDR3 region has 15 residues. Deletions cut 5 bases from V and 0 bases from J, with 14 bases between. The CDR3 DNA is TGCAGCGTTCGCCCAGGAGGGGATAGCAATCAGCCCCAGCATTTT. Protein product: CSVRPGGDSNQPQHF.

The chain employs TRBV6-5 and TRBJ2-7; D possibly corresponds to TRBD1 (6 bases). CDR3 length equals 12 residues. Germline loops: CDR1 MNHEY, CDR2 SVGAGI. The V end lost 6 bases, the J end lost 6 bases, and 12 bases lay between the germline ends. The CDR3 DNA sequence: TGTGCCAGCAGCACAACAGGGTTCGAGCAGTACTTC. This gives the protein CASSTTGFEQYF.

This chain uses TRBV2 with TRBJ1-1; D perhaps matches TRBD1 (6 bases). The germline V gene encodes CDR1 SNHLY and CDR2 FYNNEI. CDR3 length: 14 residues. V shed 6 bases and J shed 1 base, with 12 bases lying between them. CDR3 loop: CASSPTGSNTEAFF. CDR3 sequence (DNA): TGTGCCAGCAGCCCCACAGGGTCGAACACTGAAGCTTTCTTT. Drawing the rest from reference TRBV2 and TRBJ1-1, the complete variable domain is EPEVTQTPSHQVTQMGQEVILRCVPISNHLYFYWYRQILGQKVEFLVSFYNNEISEKSEIFDDQFSVERPDGSNFTLKIRSTKLEDSAMYFCASSPTGSNTEAFFGQGTRLTVV.

CDR3 loop: CASSLGSTGTNEQFF. The CDR3 coding sequence is TGTGCCAGCAGCTTAGGAAGTACAGGTACAAATGAGCAGTTCTTC. J is TRBJ2-1 and V is TRBV7-2, with a tentative D call TRBD1 (5 bases). V was trimmed by 1 base and J by 7 bases, leaving 14 bases between them. Germline CDR1 reads SGHTA; CDR2 reads FQGNSA. The CDR3 contains 15 residues.

V usage is TRBV18 and J usage is TRBJ2-2; D remains unclear. Germline V lookup: CDR1 KGHSH, CDR2 LQKENI. V shed 4 bases and J shed 8 bases, with 17 bases lying between them. This CDR3 has 15 residues. The CDR3 DNA reads as TGTGCCAGCTCACGAGAATGGGCCCTTCTGGGGGAGCTGTTTTTT. Translation gives CASSREWALLGELFF.

This clone was detected a few times. The chain links TRBV4-1 to TRBJ2-3; 12 positions agree with TRBD2. With 0 bases clipped from V and 5 bases from J, the junction kept 3 bases outside the gene matches. CDR3 length equals 16 residues. Germline assignment: CDR1 MGHRA and CDR2 YSYEKL. The DNA for the CDR3 is TGCGCCAGCAGCCAAGAGACTAGCGGGGGTCAAGATACGCAGTATTTT. It is translated as CASSQETSGGQDTQYF.

The V gene is TRBV5-4, the J gene TRBJ1-2, with 7 bases fitting TRBD1. This CDR3 has 15 amino acids. CDR1 and CDR2 (germline): SGHNT, YYREEE (reference sequence). Trimming at V came to 0 bases and at J to 2 bases, leaving 4 bases not matched to a gene. The chain's CDR3 is CASSLAGQRNYGYTF. CDR3 coding DNA: TGTGCCAGCAGCTTGGCGGGACAGAGAAACTATGGCTACACCTTC.

A remark on this clone: This specimen includes other DNA sequences encoding the same CDR3. The chain joins TRBV7-2 to TRBJ2-7; maybe TRBD1 (6 bases). The germline CDR1 and CDR2 sequences are SGHTA and FQGNSA. This CDR3 comprises 15 residues. V was pared by 1 base and J by 3 bases, with 13 bases between. For the CDR3, the DNA is TGTGCCAGCAGCTTAGAGTGGGACAAAAGCTACGAGCAGTACTTC. Residues: CASSLEWDKSYEQYF.

The V gene is TRBV2, the J gene TRBJ2-7, with 14 bases matching TRBD2. V was clipped by 1 base and J by 2 bases; unmatched bases: 1. This CDR3 spans 16 amino acids. Looked up from germline, CDR1 is SNHLY and CDR2 is FYNNEI. CDR3 nucleotide sequence: TGTGCCAGCAGTGAAGGGGGACTAGCGGGGGCCTACGAGCAGTACTTC. It codes for CASSEGGLAGAYEQYF.

The chain joins TRBV28 to TRBJ2-4, with TRBD1 as a possible D gene (7 bases). Germline assignment: CDR1 MDHEN and CDR2 SYDVKM. V was cut by 3 bases and J by 8 bases, with 14 bases left in between. The CDR3 sequence is 14 residues long. For the CDR3, the DNA is TGTGCCAGCAGTTTTCGGGTCAGGGGGGACATTCAGTACTTC. It specifies CASSFRVRGDIQYF.

This sequence joins TRBV4-3 and TRBJ1-2; D call uncertain. CDR3 size: 14 residues. The V end lost 4 bases, the J end lost 2 bases, and 11 bases lay between the germline ends. CDR1 and CDR2 (germline): LGHNA, YSLEER. The CDR3 is CASSPHRGNYGYTF. The CDR3 coding sequence is TGCGCCAGCAGCCCTCACCGTGGCAACTATGGCTACACCTTC.

This rearrangement joins TRBV19 to TRBJ1-1; possibly TRBD1 for D (5 bases). In germline, CDR1 is LNHDA, CDR2 SQIVND (reference sequence). Trimming pared 8 bases from V and 1 base from J, leaving 11 bases between. The CDR3 sequence is 13 residues long. This chain's CDR3 is CASSSGWNTEAFF. In nucleotides, the CDR3 is TGTGCCAGTTCCTCAGGGTGGAACACTGAAGCTTTCTTT.

Only one count was recorded for this clone. The junction and the germline gene differ at one end; a read error may be behind it. V gene TRBV7-7 combines with J gene TRBJ2-3; TRBD1 matches at 7 bases. The germline V gene encodes CDR1 SSHAT and CDR2 FNYEAQ (reference sequence). This CDR3 comprises 14 residues. The CDR3 bases are TGTGCTAGCAGCCCTACGGCAGGGGGAGATACGCAGTATTTT. Its protein is CASSPTAGGDTQYF.

This chain joins TRBV6-6 and TRBJ1-2; possible D gene TRBD1, 5 bases. Trimming left V 3 bases short and J 4 bases short, with 12 bases between. This CDR3 comprises 14 residues. Per the germline V gene, CDR1 is MNHNY and CDR2 is SVGAGI (reference sequence). In nucleotides, the CDR3 is TGTGCCAGCAGTTATCCCGACGACAGCTATGGCTACACCTTC. This translates into CASSYPDDSYGYTF.

This clone was picked up one time. The chain is built from TRBV4-3 and TRBJ2-7; 7 positions match TRBD2. V lost 1 base to trimming and J lost 7 bases; unmatched junction nucleotides: 10. Germline V gene lookup returns CDR1 LGHNA and CDR2 YSLEER. This CDR3 region has 15 residues. The DNA for the CDR3 is TGCGCCAGCAGCCAAGGTACAGCGGGGAGGTGGGAGCAGTACTTC. This sequence encodes CASSQGTAGRWEQYF.

The chain links TRBV21-1 to TRBJ2-1; the table names TRBD2, a call not compared with the DNA. TRBV21-1 is a pseudogene locus. The length of the CDR3 is 13 residues. CDR3 coding DNA: TGTGCCAGCAGCGCCCGCTTTGAGAATGAGCAGTTCTTC. It codes for CASSARFENEQFF.

The chain uses TRBV5-6 and TRBJ1-2; D possibly corresponds to TRBD1 (6 bases). Trimming removed 1 base at V and 4 bases at J, with 8 bases between. Germline CDR1 SGHDT, CDR2 YYEEEE. This CDR3 has 13 amino acids. The DNA of the CDR3 is TGTGCCAGCAGCTTGACAGGGAGCTATGGCTACACCTTC. Translating it yields CASSLTGSYGYTF.

The chain employs TRBV5-1 and TRBJ2-2; 7 positions agree with TRBD2. This CDR3 has 15 residues. Germline V gene data show CDR1 as SGHRS and CDR2 as YFSETQ. Trimming took 6 bases from V and 5 from J; bases not matched to a gene: 10. CDR3 amino acids: CASKGGVSFTGELFF. The CDR3, as DNA: TGCGCCAGCAAGGGAGGGGTCTCTTTTACCGGGGAGCTGTTTTTT.

The chain has TRBV5-1 and TRBJ1-4; unclear D gene. The CDR3 is made up of 18 amino acids. The V and J ends lost 4 bases and 4 bases respectively, with 23 bases between them. The germline gives CDR1 SGHRS, CDR2 YFSETQ. CDR3 sequence: CASSKAEHNTVYNEKLFF. The CDR3, as DNA: TGCGCCAGCAGCAAGGCAGAGCACAATACAGTATATAATGAAAAACTGTTTTTT.

This clone was counted a few times. The chain uses TRBV4-1 and TRBJ2-6; D unresolved. This CDR3 region has 15 residues. The germline V and J ends were trimmed by 0 bases and 2 bases, with 5 bases remaining between them. Per the germline V gene, CDR1 is MGHRA and CDR2 is YSYEKL. CDR3 coding DNA: TGCGCCAGCAGCCAAGAGCAGACTGGGGCCAACGTCCTGACTTTC. As protein: CASSQEQTGANVLTF.

The CDR3 DNA reads as TGTGCCAGCAGTCCTAGGGGCCAAGAGACCCAGTACTTC. Translating it yields CASSPRGQETQYF. The chain is built from TRBV6-6 and TRBJ2-5; tentatively, D is TRBD1 (5 bases). Trimming cost V 5 bases and J 1 base, with 8 bases left between them. CDR3 length: 13 residues. The germline V gene has CDR1 MNHNY and CDR2 SVGAGI (reference sequence).

The genes are TRBV6-5 and TRBJ2-5; TRBD1 aligns across 7 bases. Germline assignment: CDR1 MNHEY and CDR2 SVGAGI. V shed 5 bases, J shed 2 bases, and the junction held 5 bases outside the gene matches. CDR3 length: 14 amino acids. The CDR3: CASSTGTAQETQYF. CDR3 coding DNA: TGTGCCAGCAGTACGGGGACAGCTCAAGAGACCCAGTACTTC.

J is TRBJ1-5 and V is TRBV27, with D perhaps TRBD1 (5 bases). Germline V lookup: CDR1 MNHEY, CDR2 SMNVEV (reference sequence). V lost 1 base and J lost 4, with 8 bases in between. The CDR3 totals 14 residues. Here the CDR3 reads CASSLWGGNQPQHF. CDR3 coding DNA: TGTGCCAGCAGTTTATGGGGGGGGAATCAGCCCCAGCATTTT.

The chain carries TRBV4-3 and TRBJ2-1; D is unresolved. Germline CDR1 and CDR2: LGHNA and YSLEER. V was trimmed by 0 bases and J by 7 bases, leaving 10 bases between them. The CDR3 contains 14 residues. Here the CDR3 reads CASSQDRLSNEQFF. The CDR3, as DNA: TGCGCCAGCAGCCAAGATCGATTGAGTAATGAGCAGTTCTTC.

The chain employs TRBV25-1 and TRBJ2-7; D ambiguous. Germline V gives CDR1 MGHDK, CDR2 SYGVNS. Trimming shortened V by 7 bases and J by 3 bases, and 16 bases separated the two germline ends. The CDR3 has 14 amino acids. CDR3 sequence (DNA): TGTGCCAGCATGGGTTCGAGGCCGGTCTACGAGCAGTACTTC. Translation: CASMGSRPVYEQYF.

This clone is a singleton in its sample. The chain links TRBV19 to TRBJ1-6; possible D gene TRBD1, 6 bases. V was clipped by 4 bases and J by 3 bases, with 10 bases between them. The CDR3 totals 15 residues. Germline loops: CDR1 LNHDA, CDR2 SQIVND (reference sequence). The CDR3 here is CASSTGVFYNSPLHF. The CDR3 DNA follows: TGTGCCAGTAGTACAGGGGTTTTCTATAATTCACCCCTCCACTTT.